These 5 T cell receptor beta chains originate from one sample sequenced in a study of T cells in narcolepsy. Clones were sequenced by immunoSEQ multiplex PCR, and TCRdb holds only the in-frame ones, with some missing. The repertoire holds 20,000 to 30,000 clones, with approximately 83% as singletons. The sequenced sample consisted of CD45RA- memory CD4+ T cells from PBMCs. The receptors derive from a human donor with narcolepsy.

The rearrangement joins TRBV5-6 to TRBJ1-5; D remains ambiguous. This CDR3 is built from 13 residues. Trimming pared 2 bases from V and 7 bases from J, leaving 10 bases between. Germline values: CDR1 SGHDT, CDR2 YYEEEE. The CDR3 is CASSLYTEQPQHF. The CDR3 region has the DNA TGTGCCAGCAGCTTATACACAGAACAGCCCCAGCATTTT.

The rearrangement joins TRBV15 to TRBJ2-1; D call uncertain. The CDR3 length is 16 residues. Trimming took 2 bases from V and 0 from J, leaving 11 bases between them. CDR1 and CDR2 (germline): LNHNV, YYDKDF (reference sequence). The CDR3, as DNA: TGTGCCACCAGCAGAAGAACAACAAGCTCCTACAATGAGCAGTTCTTC. Protein product: CATSRRTTSSYNEQFF.

The CDR3: CASNYRGQNTEAFF. In nucleotides, the CDR3 is TGTGCCAGTAACTACAGGGGACAAAACACTGAAGCTTTCTTT. J is TRBJ1-1 and V is TRBV19; 7 nucleotides match TRBD1. This CDR3 region has 14 residues. Per germline, CDR1 LNHDA and CDR2 SQIVND (reference sequence). The V and J ends lost 7 bases and 2 bases, in that order; junction bases with no gene match: 7.

V usage is TRBV6-1 and J usage is TRBJ1-5; D is undetermined. Between the trimmed V and J ends, which lost 5 bases and 0 bases, there was a span of 11 bases. Germline V lookup: CDR1 MNHNS, CDR2 SASEGT. The CDR3 is 15 residues long. CDR3 region: CASSPIRYSNQPQHF. The CDR3 coding sequence is TGTGCCAGCAGTCCAATCAGGTATAGCAATCAGCCCCAGCATTTT.

CDR3: CSVGTGGRGTEAFF. In nucleotides, the CDR3 is TGCAGCGTCGGGACAGGGGGCAGAGGCACTGAAGCTTTCTTT. The chain uses TRBV29-1 and TRBJ1-1; 12 nucleotides match TRBD1. The CDR3 is made up of 14 amino acids. Germline assignment: CDR1 SQVTM and CDR2 ANQGSEA. Unmatched junction bases numbered 6, after V lost 6 bases and J lost 4 bases.